The rows below give T cell receptor beta chains drawn from one sample of a study of early T cells in non-severe SARS-CoV-2 infection. TCRdb re-derived calls from the 5' RACE reads in MiXCR, one entry per CDR3 protein. Found here are around 40,000 distinct CDR3 sequences, about 6% of them singletons; the top ten hold roughly 4.9%. Sequenced: whole blood. Receptor source: an adult who was a healthcare worker with PCR-confirmed SARS-CoV-2 infection or an uninfected control (not recorded which). The CDR3 runs from the conserved cysteine through the conserved F or W. D genes are given only for firm matches. Only part of the rows carry a size: once, few, many, or a class if the clone is expanded.

>TRBV28|TRBJ2-7|NA|NA
CASSPYQRGGQYF
TGTGCCAGCAGTCCCTACCAACGGGGAGGGCAGTACTTC
>TRBV4-1|TRBJ2-3|NA|NA
CASSQDPSGTDTQYF
TGCGCCAGCAGCCAAGATCCTAGCGGCACAGATACGCAGTATTTT
>TRBV7-3|TRBJ2-2|TRBD2|few
CASSFFLAGGPGELFF
TGTGCCAGCAGCTTCTTCCTAGCGGGAGGGCCCGGGGAGCTGTTTTTT
>TRBV19|TRBJ2-3|NA|many
CASSTRQGLWDTQYF
TGTGCCAGTAGTACAAGACAAGGCCTGTGGGATACGCAGTATTTT
>TRBV27|TRBJ1-3|NA|many
CASRTDRFGNTIYF
TGTGCCAGCAGAACAGACAGATTTGGAAACACCATATATTTT
>TRBV27|TRBJ2-1|NA|many
CASNLGGGNEQFF
TGTGCCAGCAACCTCGGGGGCGGGAATGAGCAGTTCTTC
>TRBV20-1|TRBJ2-2|NA|many
CSAQLAGDTGELFF
TGCAGTGCCCAACTAGCTGGGGACACCGGGGAGCTGTTTTTT
>TRBV5-4|TRBJ2-5|NA|NA
CASSFRTSQETQYF
TGTGCCAGCAGCTTCAGGACATCCCAGGAGACCCAGTACTTC
>TRBV11-3|TRBJ2-3|TRBD2|NA
CASSNLAGGQDTQYF
TGTGCCAGCAGCAATCTAGCGGGAGGGCAAGATACGCAGTATTTT
>TRBV9|TRBJ1-3|NA|few
CASSPTMGTAGNTIYF
TGTGCCAGCAGCCCCACAATGGGGACGGCGGGAAACACCATATATTTT
>TRBV6-6|TRBJ2-5|TRBD2|many
CASSYPGRDQYF
TGTGCCAGCAGTTACCCTGGGAGGGACCAGTACTTC
>TRBV20-1|TRBJ2-3|NA|many
CSAPALGFSTDTQYF
TGCAGTGCACCCGCCCTGGGCTTTAGCACAGATACGCAGTATTTT
>TRBV10-1|TRBJ2-7|TRBD2|many
CASSGGTSGYEQYF
TGCGCCAGCAGTGGCGGGACTAGCGGCTACGAGCAGTACTTC
>TRBV6-5|TRBJ2-7|NA|few
CASSYSRDPAYEQYF
TGTGCCAGCAGTTACTCTCGGGACCCTGCCTACGAGCAGTACTTC
>TRBV12-3/TRBV12-4|TRBJ2-4|NA|NA
CASSFRGGKNIQYF
TGTGCCAGCAGTTTCAGGGGAGGCAAAAACATTCAGTACTTC
>TRBV6-1|TRBJ2-1|TRBD2|many
CASITSGSYNEQFF
TGTGCCAGCATCACTAGCGGCTCCTACAATGAGCAGTTCTTC
>TRBV3-1|TRBJ2-1|NA|many
CASSQFEGEEQFF
TGTGCCAGCAGCCAATTTGAGGGAGAGGAGCAGTTCTTC
>TRBV20-1|TRBJ2-3|NA|NA
CSAPLELDTQYF
TGCAGTGCCCCTCTAGAACTAGATACGCAGTATTTT
>TRBV27|TRBJ1-2|NA|many
CASSLTGNYGYTF
TGTGCCAGCAGTTTAACAGGAAACTATGGCTACACCTTC
>TRBV2|TRBJ2-5|TRBD1|many
CASSKDRGRVETQYF
TGTGCCAGCAGTAAGGACAGGGGAAGGGTAGAGACCCAGTACTTC
>TRBV5-4|TRBJ2-2|TRBD1|few
CASSGGQGYTGELFF
TGTGCCAGCAGCGGCGGACAGGGATACACCGGGGAGCTGTTTTTT
>TRBV29-1|TRBJ1-4|NA|many
CSVQVISEKLFF
TGCAGCGTTCAGGTTATTAGTGAAAAACTGTTTTTT
>TRBV30|TRBJ2-1|TRBD2|many
CAWSGTSDNNEQFF
TGTGCCTGGAGCGGGACTAGCGATAACAATGAGCAGTTCTTC
>TRBV7-9|TRBJ2-7|TRBD2|NA
CASSIVSGSGEQYF
TGTGCCAGCAGCATCGTTAGCGGGAGTGGAGAGCAGTACTTC
>TRBV29-1|TRBJ2-7|NA|many
CSVARDGTYEQYF
TGCAGCGTTGCCCGGGACGGAACCTACGAGCAGTACTTC
>TRBV20-1|TRBJ2-1|TRBD2|many
CSAYRSGSSYNEQFF
TGCAGTGCCTACAGGAGCGGGAGCTCCTACAATGAGCAGTTCTTC